A selection of T cell receptor beta chains follows, all from one sample in a study of blood T cell repertoires in COVID-19. Profiling relied on immunoSEQ multiplex PCR, and the TCRdb table lists in-frame clones only, not all of them. Here the sample spans 170,000 or so clones, around nine tenths being singletons. The sequencing sample was made of peripheral blood. The receptors were sampled from a woman between 18 and 29 years old who had recovered from COVID-19. Both conserved end residues are part of each CDR3. The order of the fields is V gene, J gene, CDR3 protein.

TRBV11-2,TRBJ2-2,CASSSYTMTGELFF
TRBV19,TRBJ2-6,CASSISTAGANVLTF
TRBV7-2,TRBJ1-6,CASSTPREVDNSPLHF
TRBV6-5,TRBJ1-5,CASSPGVYQPQHF
TRBV4-3,TRBJ1-6,CASSQHYYNSPLHF
TRBV7-2,TRBJ2-7,CASSSLAGVYEQYF
TRBV5-4,TRBJ2-1,CASSPGGLYNEQFF
TRBV19,TRBJ1-5,CASSITAVLRGNQPQHF
TRBV28,TRBJ1-2,CASSFNSYGYTF
TRBV4-1,TRBJ2-1,CASSLPSLAGGRNEQFF
TRBV5-1,TRBJ1-2,CASSSLGQGYGYTF
TRBV5-1,TRBJ2-7,CASSEGLADYYEQYF
TRBV6-2/TRBV6-3,TRBJ2-1,CASSQTGTGPYNEQFF
TRBV27,TRBJ2-1,CASSRGTSGNYNEQFF
TRBV3-1/TRBV3-2,TRBJ2-7,CASSQGSSLSYEQYF
TRBV27,TRBJ1-5,CASSRGAAVQPQHF
TRBV30,TRBJ2-3,CAWSVSGRGTDTQYF
TRBV18,TRBJ1-3,CASSPAGDRNTIYF
TRBV6-6,TRBJ2-1,CASSLSGRASYNEQFF
TRBV3-1/TRBV3-2,TRBJ1-1,CASSQGSGQYTEAFF
TRBV20-1,TRBJ2-3,CSVSTDTQYF
TRBV7-2,TRBJ1-2,CASSLVQGQLYGYTF
TRBV13,TRBJ1-2,CASSSNVLGGKNGYTF
TRBV7-9,TRBJ2-1,CASSTSGGIGNEQFF
TRBV6-2/TRBV6-3,TRBJ1-2,CASSETGVYGYTF
TRBV7-9,TRBJ2-5,CASSPRLAGAETQYF
TRBV10-3,TRBJ2-7,CAISDPTGGETYEQYF
TRBV2,TRBJ2-5,CASMRETQYF
TRBV7-6,TRBJ2-7,CASSWDRSSYEQYF
TRBV6-5,TRBJ1-3,CASRSGQATNTIYF
TRBV6-5,TRBJ2-3,CASSYGQGGTDTQYF
TRBV3-1/TRBV3-2,TRBJ2-2,CASSSGLAGYANTGELFF
TRBV20-1,TRBJ2-5,CSASIGLAGETQYF
TRBV9,TRBJ2-1,CASSVEPRGNEQFF
TRBV5-1,TRBJ1-1,CASSSQGATEAFF
TRBV4-1,TRBJ2-1,CASSQGTSGRSFDEQFF
TRBV19,TRBJ2-3,CASSIARTTTDTQYF
TRBV7-2,TRBJ1-1,CASSLHPGTGFEAFF
TRBV6-2/TRBV6-3,TRBJ1-3,CASSNGQLTSGNTIYF
TRBV13,TRBJ1-6,CASSRQGRYSPLHF
TRBV21-1,TRBJ1-2,CASSKGGGGGYGYTF
TRBV4-3,TRBJ1-2,CASSQDDGGFYGYTF
TRBV5-8,TRBJ2-1,CASGRSAGASYNEQFF
TRBV18,TRBJ1-2,CASSPTADRGYGYTF
TRBV9,TRBJ1-6,CASSVVAGTGNSPLHF
TRBV6-4,TRBJ2-1,CASSEGAGPNNEQFF
TRBV9,TRBJ2-1,CASSVAGQQNEQFF
TRBV3-1/TRBV3-2,TRBJ2-3,CASSPFLAGDTDTQYF
TRBV11-3,TRBJ2-3,CASSLGRTGGSTDTQYF
TRBV7-2,TRBJ2-3,CASSLANWGGSTDTQYF
TRBV18,TRBJ2-1,CASSTGTGGRNEQFF
TRBV9,TRBJ1-1,CASSVRGTGKGNTEAFF
TRBV18,TRBJ2-3,CASSRDRTARTDTQYF
TRBV27,TRBJ1-5,CASSLVSDQPQHF
TRBV4-1,TRBJ2-7,CASSQDSALREQYF
TRBV13,TRBJ2-3,CASSSGTDTQYF